The subject of this entry is one T cell receptor beta chain. Distinct nucleotide sequences in the sample also encode this CDR3. This CDR3 region has 11 residues. V lost 6 bases and J lost 9, with 6 bases in between. Germline assignment: CDR1 MNHEY and CDR2 SVGAGI. These data belong to a study of shared clonotypes between healthy human individuals. The genomic DNA of each subset was split evenly across several immunoSEQ plates. Sequencing was performed with immunoSEQ multiplex PCR; in TCRdb, only in-frame clones are kept and a portion is missing. The table lists approximately 2.5 million clones, roughly nine tenths of them singletons.

This sequence was found in a man younger than 35 in good health. The chain is built from TRBV6-5 and TRBJ1-6; a weak D match, TRBD1 (5 bases). Specimen: naive CD4+ T cells sorted from blood. The sample's subset: CD45RA+ positively selected. In DNA, the CDR3 is TGTGCCAGCAGCCAGGGTTCACCCCTCCACTTT. This codes for CASSQGSPLHF.